This T cell receptor beta chain was identified in a study of T cell changes during pregnancy in multiple sclerosis. The data were produced by immunoSEQ multiplex PCR, yet TCRdb's version contains in-frame clones alone and is incomplete. The data show fewer than 90,000 clones, over 85% seen once. Trimming stripped 5 bases from V and 5 bases from J, with 17 bases between. CDR1 and CDR2 from the germline V gene are SGHRS and YFSETQ. The CDR3 contains 15 residues. This receptor was obtained from a female donor in good health, enrolled as a control in a pregnancy study. This sample comprised peripheral blood, obtained in the third trimester of pregnancy. The chain joins TRBV5-1 to TRBJ2-1, with D perhaps matching TRBD2 (5 bases). This CDR3 is CASRDGLWWDNEQFF. As DNA, the CDR3 is TGCGCCAGCAGAGACGGACTGTGGTGGGACAATGAGCAGTTCTTC.